This is a list of T cell receptor beta chains from one sample in a study of identical twins. TCRdb re-analysed the 5' RACE reads in MiXCR, keeping a single row per CDR3 protein. There are 250,000 to 300,000 distinct CDR3 sequences in the sample; about 8.9% occur only once, and 2.5% to 3.5% lies in the top ten. These data were also reused for a study on yellow fever vaccine responses in identical twins.

Sequencing was done on a sample of CD8+ T cells sorted from blood. The receptors here all came from a woman aged 18-35 years in good health. CDR3s include the opening cysteine and the closing phenylalanine or tryptophan. Fields, in order: clone size, D gene, CDR3 length, V gene, J gene, CDR3 protein, CDR3 DNA. D genes are given only for firm matches. Rows may omit the clone size; those that give it use once, few, many or a size class.

clone_size: many
d_call: TRBD2
cdr3_length: 17
v_call: TRBV12-3/TRBV12-4
j_call: TRBJ2-1
cdr3_aa: CASRDSRSGGVVNEQFF
cdr3_nt: TGTGCCAGCAGAGACTCCCGTAGCGGGGGGGTGGTCAATGAGCAGTTCTTC

clone_size: .
d_call: .
cdr3_length: 17
v_call: TRBV11-2
j_call: TRBJ2-2
cdr3_aa: CASSLGVASENTGELFF
cdr3_nt: TGTGCCAGCAGCTTAGGGGTGGCCTCAGAAAACACCGGGGAGCTGTTTTTT

clone_size: many
d_call: .
cdr3_length: 16
v_call: TRBV12-3/TRBV12-4
j_call: TRBJ2-4
cdr3_aa: CASSPVEGVAKNIQYF
cdr3_nt: TGTGCCAGCAGCCCGGTCGAGGGGGTGGCCAAAAACATTCAGTACTTC

clone_size: many
d_call: .
cdr3_length: 15
v_call: TRBV29-1
j_call: TRBJ1-1
cdr3_aa: CSVEDLWEEHTEAFF
cdr3_nt: TGCAGCGTTGAAGATCTTTGGGAAGAACACACTGAAGCTTTCTTT

clone_size: few
d_call: .
cdr3_length: 14
v_call: TRBV11-2
j_call: TRBJ2-1
cdr3_aa: CASSLESPNNEQFF
cdr3_nt: TGTGCCAGCAGCTTAGAGTCGCCGAACAATGAGCAGTTCTTC

clone_size: few
d_call: TRBD2
cdr3_length: 13
v_call: TRBV29-1
j_call: TRBJ2-5
cdr3_aa: CSGLAEGGETQYF
cdr3_nt: TGCAGCGGACTAGCGGAGGGGGGAGAGACCCAGTACTTC

clone_size: many
d_call: .
cdr3_length: 11
v_call: TRBV6-6
j_call: TRBJ2-1
cdr3_aa: CASSKGIEQFF
cdr3_nt: TGTGCCAGCAGTAAGGGGATTGAGCAGTTCTTC

clone_size: .
d_call: TRBD1
cdr3_length: 14
v_call: TRBV27
j_call: TRBJ2-7
cdr3_aa: CASSPETGGYEQYF
cdr3_nt: TGTGCCAGCAGTCCCGAGACAGGGGGTTACGAGCAGTACTTC

clone_size: .
d_call: .
cdr3_length: 15
v_call: TRBV2
j_call: TRBJ2-7
cdr3_aa: CASSDFGQGINEQYF
cdr3_nt: TGTGCCAGCAGTGACTTTGGGCAGGGCATTAACGAGCAGTACTTC

clone_size: many
d_call: .
cdr3_length: 14
v_call: TRBV5-1
j_call: TRBJ2-7
cdr3_aa: CASSFEGGTYEQYF
cdr3_nt: TGCGCCAGCAGCTTCGAGGGGGGGACCTACGAGCAGTACTTC

clone_size: .
d_call: .
cdr3_length: 12
v_call: TRBV24-1
j_call: TRBJ2-3
cdr3_aa: CATSDFGDTQYF
cdr3_nt: TGTGCCACCAGTGATTTTGGGGATACGCAGTATTTT

clone_size: many
d_call: .
cdr3_length: 15
v_call: TRBV7-9
j_call: TRBJ2-2
cdr3_aa: CASSLVGSRPGELFF
cdr3_nt: TGTGCCAGCAGCTTAGTGGGGTCACGGCCCGGGGAGCTGTTTTTT

clone_size: .
d_call: .
cdr3_length: 14
v_call: TRBV5-1
j_call: TRBJ2-7
cdr3_aa: CASSPRDASYEQYF
cdr3_nt: TGCGCCAGCAGCCCCCGGGACGCCTCCTACGAGCAGTACTTC

clone_size: few
d_call: TRBD2
cdr3_length: 16
v_call: TRBV11-2
j_call: TRBJ2-2
cdr3_aa: CASSQISGTNTGELFF
cdr3_nt: TGTGCCAGCAGCCAGATCAGCGGGACGAACACCGGGGAGCTGTTTTTT

clone_size: .
d_call: TRBD2
cdr3_length: 18
v_call: TRBV12-5
j_call: TRBJ2-5
cdr3_aa: CASGLAPGEGLAQETQYF
cdr3_nt: TGTGCTAGTGGTTTGGCCCCCGGGGAAGGACTAGCACAAGAGACCCAGTACTTC

clone_size: many
d_call: TRBD2
cdr3_length: 16
v_call: TRBV5-1
j_call: TRBJ2-7
cdr3_aa: CASSDDGAGEGYEQYF
cdr3_nt: TGCGCCAGCAGCGATGATGGAGCGGGGGAGGGCTACGAGCAGTACTTC

clone_size: few
d_call: .
cdr3_length: 15
v_call: TRBV9
j_call: TRBJ2-5
cdr3_aa: CASSVGRTEKETQYF
cdr3_nt: TGTGCCAGCAGCGTAGGTAGGACAGAAAAAGAGACCCAGTACTTC

clone_size: many
d_call: .
cdr3_length: 14
v_call: TRBV29-1
j_call: TRBJ2-1
cdr3_aa: CSVTGLGGGDEQFF
cdr3_nt: TGCAGCGTTACGGGACTTGGAGGAGGGGATGAGCAGTTCTTC

clone_size: many
d_call: .
cdr3_length: 15
v_call: TRBV28
j_call: TRBJ2-1
cdr3_aa: CASSPQWRKSNEQFF
cdr3_nt: TGTGCCAGCAGTCCCCAATGGAGGAAGAGCAATGAGCAGTTCTTC

clone_size: few
d_call: .
cdr3_length: 14
v_call: TRBV7-9
j_call: TRBJ2-1
cdr3_aa: CASVGAANYNEQFF
cdr3_nt: TGTGCCAGCGTAGGGGCAGCTAACTACAATGAGCAGTTCTTC

clone_size: .
d_call: .
cdr3_length: 14
v_call: TRBV19
j_call: TRBJ2-1
cdr3_aa: CASSIFDYSNEQFF
cdr3_nt: TGTGCCAGTAGTATCTTCGACTACAGCAATGAGCAGTTCTTC

clone_size: few
d_call: .
cdr3_length: 13
v_call: TRBV3-1
j_call: TRBJ1-6
cdr3_aa: CASSQTHNSPLHF
cdr3_nt: TGTGCCAGCAGCCAGACCCATAATTCACCCCTCCACTTT

clone_size: .
d_call: .
cdr3_length: 13
v_call: TRBV29-1
j_call: TRBJ1-2
cdr3_aa: CSVELQGSAGYTF
cdr3_nt: TGCAGCGTTGAATTGCAGGGGAGTGCTGGCTACACCTTC

clone_size: few
d_call: .
cdr3_length: 11
v_call: TRBV7-9
j_call: TRBJ2-7
cdr3_aa: CASRGMGEQYF
cdr3_nt: TGTGCCAGCAGGGGGATGGGGGAGCAGTACTTC

clone_size: few
d_call: TRBD2
cdr3_length: 16
v_call: TRBV7-2
j_call: TRBJ2-7
cdr3_aa: CASSLPTSGGPYEQYF
cdr3_nt: TGTGCCAGCAGCTTACCGACTAGCGGGGGCCCCTACGAGCAGTACTTC

clone_size: many
d_call: .
cdr3_length: 14
v_call: TRBV12-3/TRBV12-4
j_call: TRBJ2-1
cdr3_aa: CASSSGDWPNEQFF
cdr3_nt: TGTGCCAGCAGTTCTGGGGACTGGCCCAATGAGCAGTTCTTC

clone_size: .
d_call: TRBD1
cdr3_length: 15
v_call: TRBV7-2
j_call: TRBJ2-7
cdr3_aa: CASSLEGRGRTEQYF
cdr3_nt: TGTGCCAGCAGCTTAGAGGGCAGGGGGCGTACCGAGCAGTACTTC

clone_size: many
d_call: .
cdr3_length: 13
v_call: TRBV18
j_call: TRBJ2-7
cdr3_aa: CASSPTGDYEQYF
cdr3_nt: TGTGCCAGCTCACCGACGGGAGACTACGAGCAGTACTTC

clone_size: few
d_call: .
cdr3_length: 14
v_call: TRBV27
j_call: TRBJ2-7
cdr3_aa: CASSLSFSGYEQYF
cdr3_nt: TGTGCCAGCAGTTTATCGTTTTCAGGGTACGAGCAGTACTTC

clone_size: .
d_call: TRBD1
cdr3_length: 17
v_call: TRBV7-9
j_call: TRBJ1-5
cdr3_aa: CASSSGTGALSNQPQHF
cdr3_nt: TGTGCCAGCAGCTCCGGGACAGGGGCCCTTAGCAATCAGCCCCAGCATTTT

clone_size: .
d_call: .
cdr3_length: 13
v_call: TRBV3-1
j_call: TRBJ2-2
cdr3_aa: CASLAANTGELFF
cdr3_nt: TGTGCCAGCCTAGCAGCGAACACCGGGGAGCTGTTTTTT

clone_size: many
d_call: TRBD2
cdr3_length: 15
v_call: TRBV27
j_call: TRBJ2-1
cdr3_aa: CASSFIPSGHNEQFF
cdr3_nt: TGTGCCAGCAGTTTTATCCCTAGCGGCCACAATGAGCAGTTCTTC

clone_size: .
d_call: .
cdr3_length: 14
v_call: TRBV4-3
j_call: TRBJ2-1
cdr3_aa: CASSQDRWGNEQFF
cdr3_nt: TGCGCCAGCAGCCAAGATCGGTGGGGGAATGAGCAGTTCTTC

clone_size: many
d_call: .
cdr3_length: 16
v_call: TRBV24-1
j_call: TRBJ2-3
cdr3_aa: CATSDFSARSTDTQYF
cdr3_nt: TGTGCCACCAGTGATTTCTCAGCGCGAAGCACAGATACGCAGTATTTT

clone_size: many
d_call: .
cdr3_length: 13
v_call: TRBV29-1
j_call: TRBJ2-7
cdr3_aa: CSVESGVDTEQYF
cdr3_nt: TGCAGCGTTGAATCCGGGGTGGATACCGAGCAGTACTTC

clone_size: few
d_call: TRBD2
cdr3_length: 14
v_call: TRBV10-3
j_call: TRBJ2-7
cdr3_aa: CAIRGGIGAYEQYF
cdr3_nt: TGTGCCATCAGGGGGGGGATCGGGGCCTACGAGCAGTACTTC

clone_size: .
d_call: .
cdr3_length: 13
v_call: TRBV10-3
j_call: TRBJ2-5
cdr3_aa: CAIQRLTGETQYF
cdr3_nt: TGTGCCATCCAAAGACTAACGGGAGAGACCCAGTACTTC

clone_size: few
d_call: TRBD2
cdr3_length: 17
v_call: TRBV6-2/TRBV6-3
j_call: TRBJ2-2
cdr3_aa: CASSLLAGDSDTGELFF
cdr3_nt: TGTGCCAGCAGCCTACTAGCGGGAGACAGCGACACCGGGGAGCTGTTTTTT

clone_size: many
d_call: .
cdr3_length: 12
v_call: TRBV12-3/TRBV12-4
j_call: TRBJ1-5
cdr3_aa: CASSSEDQPQHF
cdr3_nt: TGTGCCAGCAGTTCGGAAGATCAGCCCCAGCATTTT

clone_size: few
d_call: .
cdr3_length: 16
v_call: TRBV6-1
j_call: TRBJ2-7
cdr3_aa: CASTPRISRDPYEQYF
cdr3_nt: TGTGCCAGCACCCCCAGGATTAGCAGGGATCCCTACGAGCAGTACTTC

clone_size: .
d_call: .
cdr3_length: 14
v_call: TRBV5-1
j_call: TRBJ2-7
cdr3_aa: CGSSFLGAFTEQYF
cdr3_nt: TGCGGCAGCAGCTTCTTGGGGGCTTTTACCGAGCAGTACTTC

clone_size: .
d_call: TRBD1
cdr3_length: 15
v_call: TRBV12-3/TRBV12-4
j_call: TRBJ1-5
cdr3_aa: CASSFSDRGRQPQHF
cdr3_nt: TGTGCCAGCAGTTTTTCGGACAGGGGGCGACAGCCCCAGCATTTT

clone_size: many
d_call: .
cdr3_length: 14
v_call: TRBV7-2
j_call: TRBJ2-7
cdr3_aa: CASSLEGPGFEQYF
cdr3_nt: TGTGCCAGCAGCTTAGAAGGTCCGGGGTTCGAGCAGTACTTC

clone_size: few
d_call: TRBD2
cdr3_length: 19
v_call: TRBV3-1
j_call: TRBJ2-1
cdr3_aa: CASSQDGLADGPFYNEQFF
cdr3_nt: TGTGCCAGCAGCCAAGACGGGCTAGCGGATGGACCCTTCTACAATGAGCAGTTCTTC

clone_size: many
d_call: .
cdr3_length: 12
v_call: TRBV29-1
j_call: TRBJ2-7
cdr3_aa: CSVEESTYEQYF
cdr3_nt: TGCAGCGTTGAAGAATCGACCTACGAGCAGTACTTC

clone_size: many
d_call: TRBD2
cdr3_length: 16
v_call: TRBV12-3/TRBV12-4
j_call: TRBJ2-1
cdr3_aa: CASSSPSGGANNEQFF
cdr3_nt: TGTGCCAGCAGTTCGCCAAGCGGGGGCGCCAACAATGAGCAGTTCTTC

clone_size: few
d_call: .
cdr3_length: 14
v_call: TRBV7-9
j_call: TRBJ1-5
cdr3_aa: CASSPTGINQPQHF
cdr3_nt: TGTGCCAGCAGTCCGACAGGAATTAATCAGCCCCAGCATTTT

clone_size: few
d_call: TRBD2
cdr3_length: 14
v_call: TRBV11-2
j_call: TRBJ2-7
cdr3_aa: CASSGAGGIDEQYF
cdr3_nt: TGTGCCAGCAGCGGAGCGGGAGGGATCGACGAGCAGTACTTC

clone_size: many
d_call: .
cdr3_length: 14
v_call: TRBV5-4
j_call: TRBJ2-2
cdr3_aa: CASSSTDGTGELFF
cdr3_nt: TGTGCCAGCAGCTCAACGGACGGGACCGGGGAGCTGTTTTTT

clone_size: few
d_call: .
cdr3_length: 14
v_call: TRBV4-1
j_call: TRBJ1-2
cdr3_aa: CASSQSGLVYGYTF
cdr3_nt: TGCGCCAGCAGCCAATCTGGTCTTGTCTATGGCTACACCTTC

clone_size: few
d_call: .
cdr3_length: 14
v_call: TRBV6-2/TRBV6-3
j_call: TRBJ2-7
cdr3_aa: CASSYVGLYYEQYF
cdr3_nt: TGTGCCAGCAGTTACGTGGGACTTTACTACGAGCAGTACTTC

clone_size: .
d_call: TRBD1
cdr3_length: 15
v_call: TRBV6-1
j_call: TRBJ2-5
cdr3_aa: CASSQMTGNQETQYF
cdr3_nt: TGTGCCAGCAGTCAGATGACAGGGAACCAAGAGACCCAGTACTTC

clone_size: many
d_call: .
cdr3_length: 15
v_call: TRBV4-1
j_call: TRBJ2-7
cdr3_aa: CASSQGTGLTYEQYF
cdr3_nt: TGCGCCAGCAGCCAAGGCACAGGGCTAACCTACGAGCAGTACTTC

clone_size: many
d_call: .
cdr3_length: 15
v_call: TRBV4-3
j_call: TRBJ2-1
cdr3_aa: CASSQDKWPDNEQFF
cdr3_nt: TGCGCCAGCAGCCAAGATAAGTGGCCAGACAATGAGCAGTTCTTC

clone_size: many
d_call: TRBD2
cdr3_length: 15
v_call: TRBV2
j_call: TRBJ2-7
cdr3_aa: CASNPFGGTRDEQYF
cdr3_nt: TGTGCCAGCAATCCCTTTGGGGGGACTAGAGACGAGCAGTACTTC

clone_size: many
d_call: .
cdr3_length: 12
v_call: TRBV28
j_call: TRBJ1-4
cdr3_aa: CASSLVGEKLFF
cdr3_nt: TGTGCCAGCAGTCTCGTAGGGGAAAAACTGTTTTTT

clone_size: .
d_call: .
cdr3_length: 14
v_call: TRBV4-3
j_call: TRBJ2-7
cdr3_aa: CASSQQRGSYEQYF
cdr3_nt: TGCGCCAGCAGCCAACAAAGGGGCAGCTACGAGCAGTACTTC